This T cell receptor (beta chain) appears in the sequencing data of a study of T cell responses to AZD1222 COVID-19 vaccine. As for this clone: Its antigen is not identified.

Assay used: immunoSEQ multiplex PCR; TCRdb lists only in-frame clones, some missing. The sample lists about 75,000 clones, 70% to 90% seen once, with about 9.1% in the top ten. V lost 5 bases and J lost 9, with 10 bases in between. Germline CDR1 KGHDR, CDR2 SFDVKD. The CDR3 is made up of 12 amino acids. General study findings and limits: Increases in Spike-specific TCR breadth and depth were seen after two AZD1222 doses.

This chain connects TRBV24-1 to TRBJ1-5; D remains ambiguous. The clonotype comes from an adult who received the MenACWY meningococcal vaccine as a control. The starting material was peripheral blood, obtained 28 days after the second dose of the MenACWY control vaccine. CDR3 DNA: TGTGCCACCAGTGCGGGTCTAGGGCCCCAGCATTTT. Its translation: CATSAGLGPQHF.